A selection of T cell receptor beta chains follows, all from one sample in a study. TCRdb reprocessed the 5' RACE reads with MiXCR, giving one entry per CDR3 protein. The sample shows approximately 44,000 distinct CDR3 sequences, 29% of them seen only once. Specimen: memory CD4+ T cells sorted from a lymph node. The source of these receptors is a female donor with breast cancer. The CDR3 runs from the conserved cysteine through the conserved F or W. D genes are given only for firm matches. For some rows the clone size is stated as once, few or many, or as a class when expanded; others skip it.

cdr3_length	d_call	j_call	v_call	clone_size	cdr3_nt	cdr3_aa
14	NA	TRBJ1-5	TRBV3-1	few	TGTGCCAGCAGCCAAGCAAACAGGGCTCAGCCCCAGCATTTT	CASSQANRAQPQHF
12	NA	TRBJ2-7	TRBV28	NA	TGTGCCAGCGCCGGTAGCTCCTACGAGCAGTACTTC	CASAGSSYEQYF
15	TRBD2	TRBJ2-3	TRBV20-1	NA	TGCAGTGCTCCTCGGACTAGCGACAGCACAGATACGCAGTATTTT	CSAPRTSDSTDTQYF
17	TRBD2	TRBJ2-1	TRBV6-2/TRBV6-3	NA	TGTGCCAGCAGTTACTCGCGGGTGACTAGCGGGAGCTATGAGCAGTTCTTC	CASSYSRVTSGSYEQFF
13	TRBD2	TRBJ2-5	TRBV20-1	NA	TGCAGTGCTAGTGGTAGCGGGGTAGAGACCCAGTACTTC	CSASGSGVETQYF
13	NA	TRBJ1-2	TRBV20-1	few	TGCAGTGCTAGAGATCATCGCTCAGCCACTATAACCTTC	CSARDHRSATITF
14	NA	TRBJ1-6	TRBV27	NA	TGTGCCAGCAGTTTCGGGGGTAACAATTCACCCCTCCACTTT	CASSFGGNNSPLHF
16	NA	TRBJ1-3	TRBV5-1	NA	TGCGCCAGCAGCCCCCTTGCAAGGAACTCTGGAAACACCATATATTTT	CASSPLARNSGNTIYF
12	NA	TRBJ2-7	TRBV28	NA	TGTGCCAGCAGATGGGGGGCTTACGAGCAGTACTTC	CASRWGAYEQYF
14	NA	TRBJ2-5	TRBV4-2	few	TGTGCCAGCAGCCAAGATGGCTATAAAGAGACCCAGCACTTC	CASSQDGYKETQHF
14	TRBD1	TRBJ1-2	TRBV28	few	TGTGCCAGCAGTTCATGGACAGGGACCTATGGCTACACCTTC	CASSSWTGTYGYTF
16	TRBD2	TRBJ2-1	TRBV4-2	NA	TGTGCCAGCAGCCAAGTGGGGACTAGCTCCTCTAATGAGCAGTTCTTC	CASSQVGTSSSNEQFF
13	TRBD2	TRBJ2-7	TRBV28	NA	TGTGCCAGCAGTCGCGGGGGGGCCTACGAGCAGTACTTC	CASSRGGAYEQYF
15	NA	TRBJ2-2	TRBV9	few	TGTGCCAGCAGTCCTTCCCTGCGCAGCACCGGGGAGCTGTTTTTT	CASSPSLRSTGELFF
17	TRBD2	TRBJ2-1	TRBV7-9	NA	TGTGCCAGCAGCCACGGACTAGCGGGAGGGATTTACAATGAGCAGTTCTTC	CASSHGLAGGIYNEQFF
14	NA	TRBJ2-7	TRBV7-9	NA	TGTGCCAGCAGCAGTGACACGAGGGGGAACGAGCAGTACTTC	CASSSDTRGNEQYF
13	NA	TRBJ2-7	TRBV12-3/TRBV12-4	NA	TGTGCCAGCAGGTACTCGGGGCTTTACGAGCAGTACTTC	CASRYSGLYEQYF
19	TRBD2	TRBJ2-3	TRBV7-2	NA	TGTGCCAGCAGCTTGTCTCCGGGACTAGCGGGTGACCGCACAGATACGCAGTATTTT	CASSLSPGLAGDRTDTQYF
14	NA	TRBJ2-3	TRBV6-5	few	TGTGCCAGCAACCCCTCAGAAGGGGCAGATACGCAGTATTTT	CASNPSEGADTQYF
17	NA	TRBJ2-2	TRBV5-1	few	TGCGCCAGCAGTCAACCGGGACAGTTAGCGGGGACCGGGGAGCTGTTTTTT	CASSQPGQLAGTGELFF
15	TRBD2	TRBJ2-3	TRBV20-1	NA	TGCAGGGCTAGAGATGAGACTAGCGGCACAGATACGCAGTATTTT	CRARDETSGTDTQYF
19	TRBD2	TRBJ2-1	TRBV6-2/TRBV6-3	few	TGTGCCAGCAGTTACAGGACTAGCGGGAGGTACAGCTCCTACAATGAGCAGTTCTTC	CASSYRTSGRYSSYNEQFF
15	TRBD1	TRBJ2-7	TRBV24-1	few	TGTGCCACCAGTGACCCCGGGACAGACCCCTGGGAGCAGTACTTC	CATSDPGTDPWEQYF
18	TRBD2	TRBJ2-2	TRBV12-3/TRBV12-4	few	TGTGCCAGCAGTTCACCGGGACTAGCGGGAGGGAACACCGGGGAGCTGTTTTTT	CASSSPGLAGGNTGELFF
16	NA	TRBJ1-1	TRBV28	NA	TGTGCCAGCAGTTTATTGCAAGCGACAGTGAACACTGAAGCTTTCTTT	CASSLLQATVNTEAFF
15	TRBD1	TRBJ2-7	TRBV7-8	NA	TGTGCCAGCAGTCCGCGTGAGACAGGGTTTGGTGAGCAGTACTTC	CASSPRETGFGEQYF
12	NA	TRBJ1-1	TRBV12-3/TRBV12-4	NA	TGTGCCAGCAGTTTTCCGAACACTGAAGCTTTCTTT	CASSFPNTEAFF
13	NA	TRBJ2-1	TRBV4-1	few	TGCGCCAGCAGCCTTGGGACCTTTAATGAGCAGTTCTTC	CASSLGTFNEQFF
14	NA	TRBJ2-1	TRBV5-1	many	TGCGCCAGCAGCTTGGTTGGGCCTGACAATGAGCAGTTCTTC	CASSLVGPDNEQFF